A single sample is the source of the 17 T cell receptor beta chains below, sequenced in a study of post-analysis software for immune sequencing data. General study findings and limits: Among five TRBV segments more frequent in patients than controls were TRBV5-6, TRBV5-1 and TRBV20-1.

Prepared TCR beta cDNA libraries contained unique molecular identifiers. One entry per CDR3 protein results from TCRdb running MiXCR on the PCR reads. The sample comprises 430,000 or so distinct CDR3 sequences, about 40% of which are singletons, and 7.6% rests with the top ten. These TCRs are of unknown antigen specificity. Sequenced input: blood. Source of these receptors: a girl aged 2 to 10 with multiple sclerosis.

This clonotype was seen more than once but under ten times. This chain connects TRBV6-5 to TRBJ2-1, with unresolved D. CDR1 MNHEY and CDR2 SVGAGI come from the germline V gene. Trimming removed 0 bases at V and 7 bases at J, with 10 bases between. This CDR3 has 14 amino acids. CDR3 residues: CASSYSTAVNEQFF. CDR3 in DNA: TGTGCCAGCAGTTACTCGACTGCCGTGAATGAGCAGTTCTTC.

V is TRBV12-3 or TRBV12-4 and J is TRBJ1-2; no firm D call. The CDR3 consists of 16 residues. The V gene lost 3 bases and the J gene lost 1 base, with 15 bases spanning the gap. CDR3 in amino acids: CASSFGTLFNNYGYTF. In DNA, the CDR3 is TGTGCCAGCAGTTTCGGTACACTATTTAATAACTATGGCTACACCTTC.

This sequence joins TRBV29-1 and TRBJ1-1; D uncertain. V lost 7 bases and J 4 bases, leaving 10 bases between the germline ends. Germline lookup yields CDR1 SQVTM and CDR2 ANQGSEA. The CDR3 loop spans 11 amino acids. CDR3 nucleotide sequence: TGCAGCGGGCTTTTGGGCACTGAAGCTTTCTTT. Protein: CSGLLGTEAFF.

Only a few counts were recorded for this clonotype. This rearrangement joins TRBV20-1 to TRBJ2-1; D is unresolved. The CDR3 is 11 amino acids. V was shortened by 5 bases and J by 9 bases, with 11 bases between the two germline ends. The germline V gene encodes CDR1 DFQATT and CDR2 SNEGSKA (reference sequence). CDR3 DNA: TGCAGTGCTGGCCTACTCCCTGAGCAGTTCTTC. Protein sequence: CSAGLLPEQFF.

This clonotype came up many times. The V and J genes are TRBV5-1 and TRBJ2-5, with TRBD1 identical over 7 bases. CDR3 length equals 14 residues. V shed 0 bases, J shed 3 bases, and the junction held 2 bases outside the gene matches. CDR1 and CDR2 from the germline V gene are SGHRS and YFSETQ. The CDR3 DNA follows: TGCGCCAGCAGCTTGGCCACAGGGGAAGAGACCCAGTACTTC. The encoded protein is CASSLATGEETQYF.

The chain uses TRBV5-6 and TRBJ2-1, with 11 bases lining up with TRBD2. The J call is in doubt because the DNA end fits TRBJ2-7 better. Germline V gene data show CDR1 as SGHDT and CDR2 as YYEEEE. The CDR3 loop spans 16 amino acids. CDR3 bases: TGTGCCAGCAGCCTCCTAGCGGGAGGCTCCTACAATGAGCAGTACTTC. It encodes CASSLLAGGSYNEQYF.

This rearrangement joins TRBV6-5 to TRBJ2-7, with 8 bases that match TRBD2. With the DNA end fitting TRBJ2-5 better, the J assignment may be wrong. The germline CDR1 and CDR2 sequences are MNHEY and SVGAGI. The CDR3 has 15 amino acids. This CDR3 reads CASSYSSGSTETQYF. As DNA, the CDR3 is TGTGCCAGCAGTTACTCCAGCGGGAGTACGGAGACCCAGTACTTC.

The genes are TRBV4-1 and TRBJ1-6; D not certain. The CDR3 totals 20 residues. Germline V gives CDR1 MGHRA, CDR2 YSYEKL. V was cut by 5 bases and J by 0 bases, with 23 bases left in between. The CDR3 DNA reads TGCGCCAGCAGCTATCTACTAACGGATTCAGTCAGCTCCTATAATTCACCCCTCCACTTT. Translated, it gives CASSYLLTDSVSSYNSPLHF.

This chain links TRBV5-6 with TRBJ2-3; 7 nucleotides agree with TRBD2. Germline V gene sequence: CDR1 SGHDT, CDR2 YYEEEE. The trim removed 2 bases at V and 6 bases at J, leaving 6 bases unmatched. This CDR3 is 14 amino acids long. The CDR3 DNA sequence: TGTGCCAGCAGCTTACGACTAGCCGGGGATACGCAGTATTTT. Amino acids: CASSLRLAGDTQYF.

The chain combines TRBV20-1 with TRBJ1-6; no definite D call. Germline CDR1 reads DFQATT; CDR2 reads SNEGSKA (reference sequence). CDR3 length equals 15 residues. The V end lost 3 bases, the J end lost 0 bases, and 9 bases lay between the germline ends. In nucleotides, the CDR3 is TGCAGTGCTAGTCGGGAGAGCTCCTATAATTCACCCCTCCACTTT. Protein product: CSASRESSYNSPLHF.

This clonotype was seen a handful of times. In nucleotides, the CDR3 is TGCAGTGCTAGAGGGCAGGGGGCCACGATGAGCTCCTACGAGCAGTACTTC. Its protein is CSARGQGATMSSYEQYF. The gene calls are TRBV20-1 and TRBJ2-7; 8 bases are shared with TRBD1. Germline CDR1 DFQATT, CDR2 SNEGSKA (reference sequence). This CDR3 has 17 residues. Trimming at V came to 1 base and at J to 0 bases, leaving 11 bases not matched to a gene.

The chain links TRBV20-1 to TRBJ2-7; TRBD1 or TRBD2 may be the D gene (5 bases each). The CDR3 contains 12 residues. Germline V gene lookup returns CDR1 DFQATT and CDR2 SNEGSKA (reference sequence). With 1 base removed from V and 4 bases from J, the gap between germline ends came to 8 bases. The CDR3 nucleotides are TGCAGTGCTAGAGGGGACGTTTACGAGCAGTACTTC. Encoded protein: CSARGDVYEQYF.

This sequence joins TRBV2 and TRBJ1-4, with 7 bases that match TRBD1. This CDR3 spans 18 amino acids. Germline assignment: CDR1 SNHLY and CDR2 FYNNEI. J gave up 0 bases and V 6 bases, and 13 bases lay outside the gene matches. The CDR3 region has the DNA TGTGCCAGCAGCCGACCGGGCAGGGGGAAGGCAACTAATGAAAAACTGTTTTTT. Translating gives CASSRPGRGKATNEKLFF.

The chain couples TRBV29-1 to TRBJ1-1; 8 bases match TRBD1. The germline gives CDR1 SQVTM, CDR2 ANQGSEA. The CDR3 length is 12 residues. Trimming cost V 7 bases and J 5 bases; bases outside gene matches: 6. CDR3 amino acids: CSAQTGVTEAFF. DNA of the CDR3: TGCAGCGCCCAGACAGGGGTTACTGAAGCTTTCTTT.

The chain combines TRBV20-1 with TRBJ2-5; 7 positions agree with TRBD2. This CDR3 is built from 13 residues. Germline loops: CDR1 DFQATT, CDR2 SNEGSKA (reference sequence). Trimming at V came to 1 base and at J to 5 bases, leaving 4 bases not matched to a gene. The DNA of the CDR3 is TGCAGTGCTAGAGGTGGGAGGGTGGAGACCCAGTACTTC. Its translation is CSARGGRVETQYF.

The chain links TRBV4-1 to TRBJ2-5, with D perhaps matching TRBD2 (6 bases). TRBJ2-7 matches the DNA end more closely, so the J call is doubtful. The CDR3 loop spans 17 amino acids. Germline V gene sequence: CDR1 MGHRA, CDR2 YSYEKL. In nucleotides, the CDR3 is TGCGCCAGCAGCCACCCCCCGGGAGAAACGGGGTGGAACGAGCAGTACTTC. Protein: CASSHPPGETGWNEQYF.

This chain links TRBV10-3 with TRBJ1-5; possibly TRBD1 for D (6 bases). Germline V lookup: CDR1 ENHRY, CDR2 SYGVKD. Deletions cut 7 bases from V and 5 bases from J, with 12 bases between. The CDR3 totals 13 residues. The CDR3 DNA reads TGTGCCATCACTCCGGACAGTGATCAGCCCCAGCATTTT. Translation: CAITPDSDQPQHF.